Listed below are T cell receptor beta chains from one sample, sequenced in a study of cytomegalovirus exposure and HLA in healthy donors. The table came from immunoSEQ multiplex PCR; TCRdb's copy has only in-frame clones and leaves some out. Its table lists 150,000 or so clones. Sample: PBMCs. Receptors originate from a woman in her fifties or sixties in good health and CMV-seronegative. The CDR3 runs from the conserved cysteine through the conserved F or W. The D gene is left open where the match is weak.

TRBV10-1	TRBD1	TRBJ2-5	CASSAGTGNQETQYF	TGCGCCAGCAGCGCCGGGACAGGAAATCAAGAGACCCAGTACTTC
TRBV11-2	-	TRBJ2-1	CASSLLVAYGEQFF	TGTGCCAGCAGCTTATTAGTTGCCTACGGTGAGCAGTTCTTC
TRBV2	TRBD2	TRBJ2-2	CASSPGTSGEGLFF	TGTGCCAGCAGTCCCGGGACTAGCGGGGAGGGACTGTTTTTT
TRBV5-1	-	TRBJ2-6	CASSLDRPRAPGSGANVLTF	TGCGCCAGCAGCTTGGATAGACCGCGGGCCCCGGGCTCTGGGGCCAACGTCCTGACTTTC
TRBV6-6	-	TRBJ1-5	CASRSEVSNQPQHF	TGTGCCAGCAGATCCGAGGTCAGCAATCAGCCCCAGCATTTT
TRBV5-5	-	TRBJ2-3	CASSLFISTDTQYF	TGTGCCAGCAGCTTGTTTATTTCCACAGATACGCAGTATTTT
TRBV4-2	TRBD2	TRBJ2-7	CASSQEGLAGVYEQYF	TGTGCCAGCAGCCAAGAGGGACTAGCGGGGGTCTACGAGCAGTACTTC
TRBV15	-	TRBJ1-1	CATSRGGPDTEAFF	TGTGCCACCAGCCGTGGAGGCCCGGACACTGAAGCTTTCTTT
TRBV30	TRBD2	TRBJ2-7	CAWSSGVTYEQYF	TGTGCCTGGAGTAGCGGGGTTACCTACGAGCAGTACTTC
TRBV5-1	-	TRBJ1-4	CASSLVPGSEKLFF	TGCGCCAGCAGCTTGGTACCGGGTTCTGAAAAACTGTTTTTT
TRBV7-9	-	TRBJ2-7	CASRQDGSPYLSSYEQYF	TGTGCCAGCAGACAAGATGGGAGCCCCTACTTGAGCTCCTACGAGCAGTACTTC
TRBV27	TRBD1	TRBJ2-2	CASSLRGRNTGELFF	TGTGCCAGCAGTTTAAGGGGGCGAAACACCGGGGAGCTGTTTTTT
TRBV28	-	TRBJ2-7	CASTGAGTYEQYF	TGTGCCAGCACAGGGGCTGGGACCTACGAGCAGTACTTC
TRBV2	-	TRBJ2-2	CASSRAGQMVGELFF	TGTGCCAGCAGTCGCGCGGGACAGATGGTCGGGGAGCTGTTTTTT
TRBV5-1	-	TRBJ2-7	CASSLAPPSYERYF	TGCGCCAGCAGCTTGGCCCCTCCTTCCTACGAGCGGTACTTC
TRBV19	-	TRBJ2-7	CASSMTPQSSYEQYF	TGTGCCAGTAGTATGACACCGCAGAGCTCCTACGAGCAGTACTTC
TRBV10-1	TRBD1	TRBJ1-2	CASSRDRILYGYTF	TGCGCCAGCAGCCGGGACAGAATTCTCTATGGCTACACCTTC
TRBV6-5	-	TRBJ2-7	CASSYLTGLGYEQYF	TGTGCCAGCAGTTACCTAACAGGGTTAGGCTACGAGCAGTACTTC
TRBV2	-	TRBJ1-2	CASRTFGWAGGYTF	TGTGCCAGCAGGACATTTGGATGGGCTGGCGGCTACACCTTC
TRBV28	TRBD1	TRBJ1-1	CASSPGTENTEAFF	TGTGCCAGCAGCCCCGGGACAGAGAACACTGAAGCTTTCTTT
TRBV6-5	-	TRBJ1-2	CASRPGSAGYTF	TGTGCCAGCAGGCCAGGGTCGGCCGGCTACACCTTC
TRBV18	-	TRBJ2-1	CASSPPGTPYNEQFF	TGTGCCAGCTCACCTCCGGGGACACCGTACAATGAGCAGTTCTTC
TRBV5-1	TRBD1	TRBJ1-6	CASSLRGDRSNSPLHF	TGCGCCAGCAGCTTGAGGGGGGACAGGAGTAATTCACCCCTCCACTTT
TRBV5-6	-	TRBJ2-3	CASSLKLFTDTQYF	TGTGCCAGCAGCTTAAAACTGTTCACAGATACGCAGTATTTT
TRBV19	TRBD2	TRBJ2-1	CASTDPGLAGPIRNEQFF	TGTGCCAGTACCGACCCGGGACTAGCGGGACCCATTCGCAATGAGCAGTTCTTC
TRBV9	-	TRBJ2-5	CASSVSNGGQQETQYF	TGTGCCAGCAGCGTATCCAATGGAGGACAGCAAGAGACCCAGTACTTC
TRBV2	-	TRBJ1-1	CASSPVGGVTEAFF	TGTGCCAGCAGCCCGGTAGGGGGGGTCACTGAAGCTTTCTTT
TRBV7-2	-	TRBJ1-3	CASSLRGGSGNTIYF	TGTGCCAGCAGCTTGAGAGGAGGCTCTGGAAACACCATATATTTT
TRBV6-5	-	TRBJ1-2	CASSSLPPNYGYTF	TGTGCCAGCAGTTCCCTACCGCCTAACTATGGCTACACCTTC
TRBV29-1	TRBD1	TRBJ2-7	CSVAGQGGGVDEQYF	TGCAGCGTTGCGGGACAGGGGGGTGGGGTGGACGAGCAGTACTTC
TRBV5-4	-	TRBJ1-1	CASSLQGGTEAFF	TGTGCCAGCAGCCTACAGGGTGGAACTGAAGCTTTCTTT
TRBV5-6	TRBD1	TRBJ1-1	CASSLAGQGAEAFF	TGTGCCAGCAGCTTGGCGGGACAGGGGGCTGAAGCTTTCTTT
TRBV2	-	TRBJ2-4	CASSEFGISKNIQYF	TGTGCCAGCAGTGAGTTCGGGATTTCCAAAAACATTCAGTACTTC
TRBV19	TRBD1	TRBJ1-2	CASSETGNYGYTF	TGTGCCAGTAGCGAGACAGGGAACTATGGCTACACCTTC
TRBV10-3	-	TRBJ1-3	CAIRAAGNTIYF	TGTGCCATCAGGGCAGCTGGAAACACCATATATTTT
TRBV10-1	-	TRBJ2-1	CASSSWRDHNEQFF	TGCGCCAGCAGTTCTTGGCGGGACCACAATGAGCAGTTCTTC
TRBV18	-	TRBJ1-2	CASSRLSDSNYGYTF	TGTGCCAGCTCACGTTTATCCGACAGTAACTATGGCTACACCTTC
TRBV7-9	-	TRBJ1-1	CASSSAGGHTEAFF	TGTGCCAGCAGCTCCGCGGGTGGACACACTGAAGCTTTCTTT
TRBV5-8	-	TRBJ1-5	CASSLNDQPQHF	TGTGCCAGCAGCCTAAACGATCAGCCCCAGCATTTT
TRBV5-4	-	TRBJ2-1	CASSQDSSSYNEQFF	TGTGCCAGCAGCCAGGACTCCAGCTCCTACAATGAGCAGTTCTTC
TRBV5-4	-	TRBJ2-1	CASSLGGGSDNEQFF	TGTGCCAGCAGCTTGGGGGGGGGCTCAGACAATGAGCAGTTCTTC
TRBV4-3	-	TRBJ1-1	CASSWSGSQNTEAFF	TGCGCCAGCAGCTGGTCCGGGAGCCAGAACACTGAAGCTTTCTTT
TRBV6-1	-	TRBJ1-1	CASSQDDINTEAFF	TGTGCCAGCAGCCAAGACGACATTAACACTGAAGCTTTCTTT
TRBV9	-	TRBJ2-5	CASSVVGEGTQYF	TGTGCCAGCAGCGTAGTAGGGGAAGGGACCCAGTACTTC
TRBV6-6	-	TRBJ2-2	CASSYRQLNTGELFF	TGTGCCAGCAGTTACAGACAGCTGAACACCGGGGAGCTGTTTTTT
TRBV11-2	-	TRBJ2-7	CASVGLSYEQYF	TGTGCCAGCGTGGGCCTTTCCTACGAGCAGTACTTC
TRBV2	-	TRBJ2-3	CASSEGGSTDTQYF	TGTGCCAGCAGTGAAGGAGGTTCCACAGATACGCAGTATTTT
TRBV6-1	-	TRBJ1-2	CASYYRQAVYGYTF	TGTGCCAGCTATTATAGACAGGCCGTCTATGGCTACACCTTC
TRBV21-1	-	TRBJ2-7	CASSSTPRQCSYEQYF	TGTGCCAGCAGCAGTACTCCTCGACAATGCTCCTACGAGCAGTACTTC
TRBV7-8	-	TRBJ2-1	CASSSGILTYNEQFF	TGTGCCAGCAGCTCAGGGATCTTAACCTACAATGAGCAGTTCTTC
TRBV4-1	TRBD2	TRBJ2-7	CASSQVAGRSYEQYF	TGCGCCAGCAGCCAAGTAGCGGGCCGTTCCTACGAGCAGTACTTC